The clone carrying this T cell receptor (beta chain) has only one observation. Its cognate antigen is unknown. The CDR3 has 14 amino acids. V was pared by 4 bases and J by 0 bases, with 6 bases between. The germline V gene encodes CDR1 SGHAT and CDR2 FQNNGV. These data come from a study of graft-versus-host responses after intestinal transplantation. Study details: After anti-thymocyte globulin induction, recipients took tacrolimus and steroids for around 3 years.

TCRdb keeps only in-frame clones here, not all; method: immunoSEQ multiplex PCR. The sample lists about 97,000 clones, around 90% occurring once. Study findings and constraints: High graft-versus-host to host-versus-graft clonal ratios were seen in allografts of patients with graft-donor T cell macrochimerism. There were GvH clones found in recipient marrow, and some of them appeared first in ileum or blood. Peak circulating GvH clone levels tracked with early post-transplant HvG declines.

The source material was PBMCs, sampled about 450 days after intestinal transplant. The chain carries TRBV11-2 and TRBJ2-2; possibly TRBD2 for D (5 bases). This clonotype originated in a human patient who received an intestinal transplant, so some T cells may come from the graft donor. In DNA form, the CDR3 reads TGTGCCAGCAGCTCCGGGACGAACACCGGGGAGCTGTTTTTT. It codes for CASSSGTNTGELFF.